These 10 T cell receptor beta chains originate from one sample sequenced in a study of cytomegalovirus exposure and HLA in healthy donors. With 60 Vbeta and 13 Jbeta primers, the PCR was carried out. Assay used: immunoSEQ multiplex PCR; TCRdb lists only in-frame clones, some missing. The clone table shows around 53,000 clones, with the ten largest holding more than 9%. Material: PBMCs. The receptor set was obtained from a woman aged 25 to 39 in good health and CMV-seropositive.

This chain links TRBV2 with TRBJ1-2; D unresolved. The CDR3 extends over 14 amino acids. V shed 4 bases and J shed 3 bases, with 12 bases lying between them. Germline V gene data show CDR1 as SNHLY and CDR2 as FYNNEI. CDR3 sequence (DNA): TGTGCCAGCAGTGCGCGGGCAGGCGACTATGGCTACACCTTC. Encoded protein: CASSARAGDYGYTF.

As DNA, the CDR3 is TGTGCCTGGAGCCAGAACGATGAAAAACTGTTTTTT. This sequence encodes CAWSQNDEKLFF. This chain links TRBV30 with TRBJ1-4, with D unresolved. Germline assignment: CDR1 GTSNPN and CDR2 SVGIG (reference sequence). The CDR3 has 12 amino acids. Deletions cut 3 bases from V and 6 bases from J, with 8 bases between. Combining the CDR3 with reference TRBV30 and TRBJ1-4 gives the whole variable domain SQTIHQWPATLVQPVGSPLSLECTVEGTSNPNLYWYRQAAGRGLQLLFYSVGIGQISSEVPQNLSASRPQDRQFILSSKKLLLSDSGFYLCAWSQNDEKLFFGSGTQLSVL.

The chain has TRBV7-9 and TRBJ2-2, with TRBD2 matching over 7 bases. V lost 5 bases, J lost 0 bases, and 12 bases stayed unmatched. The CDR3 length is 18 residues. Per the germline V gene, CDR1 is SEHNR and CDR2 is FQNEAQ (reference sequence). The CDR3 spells CASSPPGGRGSNTGELFF. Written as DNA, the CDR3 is TGTGCCAGCAGCCCCCCGGGCGGGAGAGGATCGAACACCGGGGAGCTGTTTTTT.

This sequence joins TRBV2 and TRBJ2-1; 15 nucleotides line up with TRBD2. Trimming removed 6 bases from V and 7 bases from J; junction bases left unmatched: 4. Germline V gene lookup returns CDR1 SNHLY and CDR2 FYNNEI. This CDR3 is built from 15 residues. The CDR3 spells CASRGLAGGINEQFF. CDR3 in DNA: TGTGCCAGCAGGGGACTAGCGGGAGGCATAAATGAGCAGTTCTTC.

The CDR3 nucleotides are TGCGCCAGCAGACGCGCACCAATGAACACTGAAGCTTTCTTT. Translation: CASRRAPMNTEAFF. The gene calls are TRBV4-1 and TRBJ1-1; D is ambiguous. The germline gives CDR1 MGHRA, CDR2 YSYEKL. The V and J ends lost 6 bases and 0 bases respectively, with 11 bases between them. The CDR3 length is 14 residues.

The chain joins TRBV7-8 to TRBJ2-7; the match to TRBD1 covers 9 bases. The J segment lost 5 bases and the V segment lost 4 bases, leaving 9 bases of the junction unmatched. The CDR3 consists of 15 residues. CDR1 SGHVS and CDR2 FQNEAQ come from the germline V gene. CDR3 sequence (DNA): TGTGCCAGCAGCTCTCGGGACAGGGCCGACAACGAGCAGTACTTC. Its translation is CASSSRDRADNEQYF.

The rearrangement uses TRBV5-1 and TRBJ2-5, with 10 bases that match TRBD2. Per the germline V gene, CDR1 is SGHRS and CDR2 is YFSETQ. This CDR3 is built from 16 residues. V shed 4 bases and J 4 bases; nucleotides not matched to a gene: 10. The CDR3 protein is CASSTRLAGLGETQYF. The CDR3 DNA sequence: TGCGCCAGCAGCACCAGACTAGCGGGTTTGGGAGAGACCCAGTACTTC.

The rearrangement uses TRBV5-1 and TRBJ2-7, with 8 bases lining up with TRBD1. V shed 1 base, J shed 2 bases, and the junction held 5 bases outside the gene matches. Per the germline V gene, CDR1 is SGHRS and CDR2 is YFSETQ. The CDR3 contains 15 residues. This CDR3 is CASSLYGTGAYEQYF. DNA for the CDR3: TGCGCCAGCAGCTTGTACGGGACAGGAGCCTACGAGCAGTACTTC.

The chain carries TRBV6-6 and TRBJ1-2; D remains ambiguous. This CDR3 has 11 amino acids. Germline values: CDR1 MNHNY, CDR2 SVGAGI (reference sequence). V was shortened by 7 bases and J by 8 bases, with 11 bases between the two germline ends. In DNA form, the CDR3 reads TGTGCCAGCATCGTAGGAGGAGGCTACACCTTC. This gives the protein CASIVGGGYTF.

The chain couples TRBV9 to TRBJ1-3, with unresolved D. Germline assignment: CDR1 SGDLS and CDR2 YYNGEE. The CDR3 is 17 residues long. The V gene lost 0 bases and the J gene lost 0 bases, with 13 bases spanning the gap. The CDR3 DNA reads TGTGCCAGCAGCGTAGATGTATGGTCAGACTCTGGAAACACCATATATTTT. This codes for CASSVDVWSDSGNTIYF. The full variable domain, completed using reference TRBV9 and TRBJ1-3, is DSGVTQTPKHLITATGQRVTLRCSPRSGDLSVYWYQQSLDQGLQFLIQYYNGEERAKGNILERFSAQQFPDLHSELNLSSLELGDSALYFCASSVDVWSDSGNTIYFGEGSWLTVV.